Sample share makes the clone carrying this TCR beta chain medium-sized. The antigen remains undetermined. Adaptor-ligated barcode primers were used to amplify TRBV12-4/TRBJ1-2 clonotypes. Each CDR3 protein gets one entry after TCRdb re-called the multiplex PCR reads with MiXCR. This table has over a thousand distinct CDR3 sequences, 16% appearing once. Regarding the study as a whole: In terms of TCR gene usage, tumor memory CD4+ T cells clustered together with blood and lymph node memory CD4+ cells, as well as with lymph node naive CD4+ cells.

This CDR3 is built from 12 residues. Trimming stripped 3 bases from V and 6 bases from J, with 8 bases between. The source material was naive CD4+ T cells sorted from blood. Described subset: naive CD4+ T cells, CD4+CD45RA+CD25-. The TCR comes from a female donor with breast cancer. The rearrangement links TRBV12-3 or TRBV12-4 to TRBJ1-2; D uncertain. The CDR3 here is CASSFSRDGYTF. CDR3 DNA sequence: TGTGCCAGCAGTTTCAGCAGAGATGGCTACACCTTC.